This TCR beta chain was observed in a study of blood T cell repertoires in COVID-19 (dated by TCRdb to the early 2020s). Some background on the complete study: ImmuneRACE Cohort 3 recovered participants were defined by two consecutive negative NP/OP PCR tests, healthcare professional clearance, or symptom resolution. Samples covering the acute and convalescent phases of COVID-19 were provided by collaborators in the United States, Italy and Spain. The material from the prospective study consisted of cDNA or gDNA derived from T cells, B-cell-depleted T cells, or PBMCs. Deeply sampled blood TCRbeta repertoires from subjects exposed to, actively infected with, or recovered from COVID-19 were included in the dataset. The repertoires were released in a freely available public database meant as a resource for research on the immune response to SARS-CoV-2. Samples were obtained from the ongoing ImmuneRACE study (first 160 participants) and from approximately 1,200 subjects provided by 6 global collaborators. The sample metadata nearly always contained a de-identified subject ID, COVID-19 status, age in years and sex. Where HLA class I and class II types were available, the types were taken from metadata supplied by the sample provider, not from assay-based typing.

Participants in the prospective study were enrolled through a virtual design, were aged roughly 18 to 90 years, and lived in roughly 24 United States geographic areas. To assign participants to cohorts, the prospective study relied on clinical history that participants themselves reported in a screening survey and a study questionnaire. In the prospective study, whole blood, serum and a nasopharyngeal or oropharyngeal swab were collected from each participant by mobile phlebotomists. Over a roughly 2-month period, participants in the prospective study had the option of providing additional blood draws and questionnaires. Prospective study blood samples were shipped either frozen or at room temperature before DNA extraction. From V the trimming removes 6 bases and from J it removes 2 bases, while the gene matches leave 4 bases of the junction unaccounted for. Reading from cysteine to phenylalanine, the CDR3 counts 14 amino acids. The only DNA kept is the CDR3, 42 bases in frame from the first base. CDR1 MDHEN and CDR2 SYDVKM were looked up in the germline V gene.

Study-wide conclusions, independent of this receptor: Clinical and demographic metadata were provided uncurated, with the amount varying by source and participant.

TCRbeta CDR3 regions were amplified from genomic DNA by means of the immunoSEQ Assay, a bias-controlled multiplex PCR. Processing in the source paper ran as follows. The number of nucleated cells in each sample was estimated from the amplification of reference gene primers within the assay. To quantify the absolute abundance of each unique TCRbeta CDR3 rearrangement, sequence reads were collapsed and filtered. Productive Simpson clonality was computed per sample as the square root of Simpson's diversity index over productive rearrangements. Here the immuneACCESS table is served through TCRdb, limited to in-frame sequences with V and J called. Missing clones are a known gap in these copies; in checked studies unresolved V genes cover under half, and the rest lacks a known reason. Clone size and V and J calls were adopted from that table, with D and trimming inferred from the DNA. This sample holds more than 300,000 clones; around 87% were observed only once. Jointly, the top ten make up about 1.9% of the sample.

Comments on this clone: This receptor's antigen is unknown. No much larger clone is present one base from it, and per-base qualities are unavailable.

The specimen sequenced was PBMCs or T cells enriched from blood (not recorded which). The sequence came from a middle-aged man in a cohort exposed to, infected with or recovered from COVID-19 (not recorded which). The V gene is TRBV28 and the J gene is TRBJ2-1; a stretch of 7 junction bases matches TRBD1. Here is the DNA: TGTGCCAGCAGCCAAGGGACAGCCTACAATGAGCAGTTCTTC. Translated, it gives CASSQGTAYNEQFF.